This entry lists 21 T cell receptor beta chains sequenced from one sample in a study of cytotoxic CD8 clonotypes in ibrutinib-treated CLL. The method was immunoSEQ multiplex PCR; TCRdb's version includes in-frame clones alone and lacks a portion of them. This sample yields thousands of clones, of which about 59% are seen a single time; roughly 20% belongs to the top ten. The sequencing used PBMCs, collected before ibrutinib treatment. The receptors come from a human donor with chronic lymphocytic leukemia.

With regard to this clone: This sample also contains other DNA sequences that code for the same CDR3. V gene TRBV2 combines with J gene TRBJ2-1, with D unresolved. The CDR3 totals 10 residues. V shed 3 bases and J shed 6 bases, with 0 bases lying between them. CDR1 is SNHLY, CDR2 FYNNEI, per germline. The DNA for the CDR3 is TGTGCCAGCAGTGACAATGAGCAGTTCTTC. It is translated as CASSDNEQFF.

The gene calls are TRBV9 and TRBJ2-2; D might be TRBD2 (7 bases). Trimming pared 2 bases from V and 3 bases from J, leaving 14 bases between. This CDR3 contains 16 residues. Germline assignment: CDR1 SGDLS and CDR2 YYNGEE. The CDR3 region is CASSVFGRGHTGELFF. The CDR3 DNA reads TGTGCCAGCAGCGTCTTTGGGCGGGGGCACACCGGGGAGCTGTTTTTT.

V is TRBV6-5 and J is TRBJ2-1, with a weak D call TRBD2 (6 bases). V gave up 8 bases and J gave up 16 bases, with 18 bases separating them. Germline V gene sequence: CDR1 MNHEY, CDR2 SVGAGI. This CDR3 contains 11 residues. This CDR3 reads CASGHGTPSFF. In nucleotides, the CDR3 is TGTGCCAGCGGCCACGGGACTCCCTCTTTCTTC.

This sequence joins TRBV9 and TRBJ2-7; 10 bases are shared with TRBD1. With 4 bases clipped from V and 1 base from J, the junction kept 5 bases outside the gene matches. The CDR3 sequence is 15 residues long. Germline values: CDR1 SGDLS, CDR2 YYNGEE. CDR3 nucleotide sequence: TGTGCCAGCAGCCCCTCGGGACAGGGGTCCTACGAGCAGTACTTC. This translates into CASSPSGQGSYEQYF. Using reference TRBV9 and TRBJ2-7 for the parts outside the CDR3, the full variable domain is DSGVTQTPKHLITATGQRVTLRCSPRSGDLSVYWYQQSLDQGLQFLIQYYNGEERAKGNILERFSAQQFPDLHSELNLSSLELGDSALYFCASSPSGQGSYEQYFGPGTRLTVT.

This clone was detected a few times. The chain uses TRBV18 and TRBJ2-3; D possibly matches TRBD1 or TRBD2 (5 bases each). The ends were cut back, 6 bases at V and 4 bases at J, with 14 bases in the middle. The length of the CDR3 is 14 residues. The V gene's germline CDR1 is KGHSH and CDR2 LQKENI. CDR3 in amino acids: CASSPGQGPDTQYF. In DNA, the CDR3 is TGTGCCAGCTCCCCCGGCCAGGGACCAGATACGCAGTATTTT. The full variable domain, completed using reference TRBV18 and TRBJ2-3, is NAGVMQNPRHLVRRRGQEARLRCSPMKGHSHVYWYRQLPEEGLKFMVYLQKENIIDESGMPKERFSAEFPKEGPSILRIQQVVRGDSAAYFCASSPGQGPDTQYFGPGTRLTVL.

CDR3 bases: TGTGCCTCAGGGTTGGAGGAAAAACTGTTTTTT. Its translation: CASGLEEKLFF. V gene TRBV30 combines with J gene TRBJ1-4; D may be TRBD1 (5 bases). V was shortened by 7 bases and J by 8 bases, with 11 bases between the two germline ends. The CDR3 is made up of 11 amino acids. Germline V gives CDR1 GTSNPN, CDR2 SVGIG (reference sequence).

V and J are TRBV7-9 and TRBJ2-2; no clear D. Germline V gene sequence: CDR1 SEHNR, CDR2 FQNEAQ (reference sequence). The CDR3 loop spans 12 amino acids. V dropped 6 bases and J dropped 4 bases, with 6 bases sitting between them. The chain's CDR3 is CASRASTGELFF. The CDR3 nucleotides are TGTGCCAGCAGGGCAAGCACCGGGGAGCTGTTTTTT.

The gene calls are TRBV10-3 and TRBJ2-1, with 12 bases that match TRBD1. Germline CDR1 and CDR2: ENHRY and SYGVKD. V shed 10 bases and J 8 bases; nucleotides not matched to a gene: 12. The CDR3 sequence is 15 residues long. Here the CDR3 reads CASSSGTGGIDEQFF. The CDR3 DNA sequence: TGTGCCAGCTCCTCCGGGACAGGGGGCATCGATGAGCAGTTCTTC.

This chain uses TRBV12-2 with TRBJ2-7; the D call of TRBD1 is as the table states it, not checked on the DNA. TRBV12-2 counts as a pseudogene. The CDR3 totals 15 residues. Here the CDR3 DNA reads TGTGCAAGTCGCTGCCAGGGACAGGGTTTGGCCGAGCAGTACTTC. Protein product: CASRCQGQGLAEQYF.

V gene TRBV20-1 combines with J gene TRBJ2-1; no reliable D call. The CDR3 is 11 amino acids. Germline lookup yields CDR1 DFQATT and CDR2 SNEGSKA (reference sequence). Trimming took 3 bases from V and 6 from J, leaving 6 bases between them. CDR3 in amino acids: CSASYSNEQFF. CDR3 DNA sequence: TGCAGTGCTAGTTACAGCAATGAGCAGTTCTTC.

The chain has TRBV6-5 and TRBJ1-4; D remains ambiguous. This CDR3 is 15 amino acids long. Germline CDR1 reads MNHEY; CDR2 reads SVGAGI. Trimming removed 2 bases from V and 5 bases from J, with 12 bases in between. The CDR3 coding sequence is TGTGCCAGCAGTTACGAGGGCAGAAGAAATGAAAAACTGTTTTTT. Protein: CASSYEGRRNEKLFF.

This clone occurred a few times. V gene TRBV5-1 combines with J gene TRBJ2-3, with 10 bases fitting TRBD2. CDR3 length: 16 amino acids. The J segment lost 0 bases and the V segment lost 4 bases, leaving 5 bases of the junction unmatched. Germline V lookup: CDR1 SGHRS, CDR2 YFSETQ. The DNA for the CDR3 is TGCGCCAGCAGCCCTGGACTAGCGGCCAGCACAGATACGCAGTATTTT. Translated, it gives CASSPGLAASTDTQYF.

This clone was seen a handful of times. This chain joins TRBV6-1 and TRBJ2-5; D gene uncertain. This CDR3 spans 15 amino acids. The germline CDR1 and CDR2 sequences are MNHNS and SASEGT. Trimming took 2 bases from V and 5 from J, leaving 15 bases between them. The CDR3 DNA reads TGTGCCAGCAGTGAAATGGGATTCCAAGGGGAGACCCAGTACTTC. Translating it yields CASSEMGFQGETQYF.

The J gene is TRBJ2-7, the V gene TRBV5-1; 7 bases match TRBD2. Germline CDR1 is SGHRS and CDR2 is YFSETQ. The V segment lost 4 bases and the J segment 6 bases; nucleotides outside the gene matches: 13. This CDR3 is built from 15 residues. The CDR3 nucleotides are TGCGCCAGCAGCCGGGGACTATTCCAGCTGAGCGAGCAGTACTTC. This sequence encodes CASSRGLFQLSEQYF.

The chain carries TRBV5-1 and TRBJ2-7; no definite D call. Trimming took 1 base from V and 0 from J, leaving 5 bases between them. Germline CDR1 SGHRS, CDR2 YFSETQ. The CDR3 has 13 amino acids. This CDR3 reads CASSLTGSYEQYF. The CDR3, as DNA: TGCGCCAGCAGCTTGACTGGCTCCTACGAGCAGTACTTC.

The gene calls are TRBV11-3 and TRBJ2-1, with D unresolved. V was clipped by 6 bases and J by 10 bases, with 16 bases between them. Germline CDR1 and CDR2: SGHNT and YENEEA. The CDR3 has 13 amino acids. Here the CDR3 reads CASSSQPVSEQFF. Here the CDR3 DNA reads TGTGCCAGCAGTTCTCAACCAGTTTCGGAGCAGTTCTTC.

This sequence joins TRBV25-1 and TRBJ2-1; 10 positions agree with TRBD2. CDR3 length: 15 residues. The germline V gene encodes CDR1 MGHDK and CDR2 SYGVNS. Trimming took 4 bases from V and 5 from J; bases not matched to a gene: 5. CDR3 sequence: CASSAKRGGHNEQFF. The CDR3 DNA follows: TGTGCCAGCAGTGCCAAGCGGGGGGGCCACAATGAGCAGTTCTTC.

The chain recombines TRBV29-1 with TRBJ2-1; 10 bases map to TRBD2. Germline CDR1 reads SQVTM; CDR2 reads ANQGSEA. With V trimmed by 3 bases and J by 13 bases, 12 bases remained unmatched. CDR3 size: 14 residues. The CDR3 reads CSVEVSGRWGEQFF. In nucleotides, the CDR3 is TGCAGCGTTGAGGTTAGCGGGAGGTGGGGTGAACAGTTCTTC.

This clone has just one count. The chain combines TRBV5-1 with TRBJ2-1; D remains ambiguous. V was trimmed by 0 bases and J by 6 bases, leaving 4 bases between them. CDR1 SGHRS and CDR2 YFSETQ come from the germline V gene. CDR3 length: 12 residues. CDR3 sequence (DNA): TGCGCCAGCAGCTTGGGATCCAATGAGCAGTTCTTC. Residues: CASSLGSNEQFF.

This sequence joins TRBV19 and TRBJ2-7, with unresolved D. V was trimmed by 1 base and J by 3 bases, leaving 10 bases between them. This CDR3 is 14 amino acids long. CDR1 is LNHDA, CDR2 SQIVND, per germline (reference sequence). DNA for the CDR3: TGTGCCAGTAGTATAGCAGAACGGATCTACGAGCAGTACTTC. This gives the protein CASSIAERIYEQYF.

CDR3 residues: CASSLTSNLYNEQFF. DNA for the CDR3: TGTGCCAGCAGCTTAACTAGCAACCTCTACAATGAGCAGTTCTTC. The genes are TRBV7-3 and TRBJ2-1; D is uncertain. This CDR3 has 15 amino acids. Trimming took off 0 bases at V and 3 bases at J, with 9 bases between the two ends. Looked up from germline, CDR1 is SGHTA and CDR2 is FQGTGA.